This TCR beta chain was obtained from a study of cytomegalovirus exposure and HLA in healthy donors. Concerning this clone: Its antigen is undetermined.

The PCR had 60 Vbeta and 13 Jbeta primers. TCRdb's copy holds only in-frame clones and misses some; the assay was immunoSEQ multiplex PCR. The data hold roughly 140,000 clones, with roughly three quarters observed a single time. Study results and limitations: An assumption of roughly uniform sequencing depth across donors underlay the presence/absence analyses. Common viral pathogens seemed, in a later analysis, to connect with several of the most significant clusters. DRB1 showed the most TCR associations and HLA-C the fewest in a later analysis, as rates varied by HLA locus.

CDR1 is SEHNR and CDR2 is FQNEAQ in the germline V gene (reference sequence). V lost 3 bases and J lost 5, with 16 bases in between. The CDR3 totals 15 residues. The V and J genes are TRBV7-9 and TRBJ1-1; D gene uncertain. The sequenced sample consisted of PBMCs. The receptor was derived from a male donor in good health and CMV-seronegative. Written as DNA, the CDR3 is TGTGCCAGCAGCTTGCCCCGCAGGTTTCGAACTGAAGCTTTCTTT. Its translation is CASSLPRRFRTEAFF.